This T cell receptor (beta chain) was captured in a study of tumor-infiltrating lymphocytes in oesophageal squamous cell carcinoma. The CDR3 extends over 14 amino acids. V lost 2 bases, J lost 8 bases, and 13 bases lay in between. Germline CDR1 and CDR2: WNHNN and SYGVQD (reference sequence). TCRdb re-called the PCR reads with MiXCR, one entry per CDR3 protein. Here the sample spans 15,000 to 20,000 distinct CDR3 sequences, just over 40% being singletons. This TCR derives from a male donor with esophageal squamous cell carcinoma. Sequencing was done on a sample of normal esophageal tissue next to the tumor. The J gene is TRBJ2-1, the V gene TRBV10-1; the D gene is possibly TRBD1 (5 bases). DNA for the CDR3: TGCGCCAGCAGTGAGGCCCAGGGTGAACATGAGCAGTTCTTC. It codes for CASSEAQGEHEQFF.